A single TCR beta chain is shown here with its context. Its cognate antigen is unknown. These data belong to a study of cytomegalovirus exposure and HLA in healthy donors. Overall study findings and caveats: In the approximately 130 validation repertoires, 85% to 95% of cluster scores exceeded 0, per a later analysis. In vitro work confirmed that a few CMV-associated chains recognize CMV antigens. Generally TCR sequences proved uncommon, though certain public TCRs appeared in numerous donors.

Profiled with immunoSEQ multiplex PCR; TCRdb holds only in-frame clones, not every one. The repertoire includes roughly 170,000 clones, roughly 84% of them detected once, and about 2.8% sits in the top ten. The trim removed 2 bases at V and 7 bases at J, leaving 9 bases unmatched. Germline V lookup: CDR1 MNHEY, CDR2 SMNVEV (reference sequence). The CDR3 runs to 15 residues. Input material: PBMCs. The V call is TRBV27, the J call TRBJ2-7; 9 bases are a match to TRBD1. The receptor's source is a woman aged 18-30 years in good health and CMV-seropositive. The CDR3 bases are TGTGCCAGCAGTTTAGTTGGGGACAGGGCGAGTGAGCAGTACTTC. Protein product: CASSLVGDRASEQYF.